This T cell receptor (beta chain) derives from a study of neurological immune-mediated disorders. Overall study results and limits: Grouping of repertoires by phylogeny put those of 18 of 34 multiple sclerosis patients into a single related-CDR3 cluster, a possible signature.

This clonotype appeared a few times. Its antigen is currently unknown. One base away lies a much larger clone, so this may be a sequencing read error. This CDR3 has 14 residues. Germline loops: CDR1 SQVTM, CDR2 ANQGSEA. The cDNA was synthesized by 5'RACE incorporating 10-nucleotide random UMIs. In TCRdb, the 5' RACE reads were re-called with MiXCR into one record per CDR3 protein. This table holds 55,000 to 70,000 distinct CDR3 sequences, around 4.8% found once. PBMCs stored at -80 C, numbering 2 million, were the origin of the unsorted libraries. Sample: PBMCs. This TCR was recovered from a woman between 50 and 59 years old with multiple sclerosis. J is TRBJ1-5 and V is TRBV29-1; the D gene is possibly TRBD1 (6 bases). The CDR3: CSVAEQGTYQPQNF. The CDR3, as DNA: TGCAGCGTTGCGGAACAGGGAACTTATCAGCCCCAGAATTTT.